This T cell receptor beta chain was profiled in a study of TIL therapy for anti-PD-1-resistant metastatic lung cancer. Time point in this sample: pre-treatment sample, taken before nivolumab and TIL therapy. The tumor samples were excised metastases, mostly pleural nodules or supraclavicular lymph nodes. The libraries were made with immunoSEQ v3. TCRdb's copy holds only in-frame clones and misses some; the assay was immunoSEQ multiplex PCR. The sample carries 45,000 to 60,000 clones, 65% to 80% recorded once. The sequence was obtained from a person aged 25-85 years with non-small cell lung cancer. The sample here was tumor tissue, taken at baseline.

Here the CDR3 DNA reads TGTGCCAGCAGCCCCCAGGGGGCAGATACGCAGTATTTT. It is translated as CASSPQGADTQYF. The chain joins TRBV7-9 to TRBJ2-3, with 7 bases matching TRBD1. The CDR3 runs to 13 residues. CDR1 and CDR2 from the germline V gene are SEHNR and FQNEAQ (reference sequence). V lost 5 bases, J lost 4 bases, and 3 bases stayed unmatched. Combining the CDR3 with reference TRBV7-9 and TRBJ2-3 gives the whole variable domain DTGVSQNPRHKITKRGQNVTFRCDPISEHNRLYWYRQTLGQGPEFLTYFQNEAQLEKSRLLSDRFSAERPKGSFSTLEIQRTEQGDSAMYLCASSPQGADTQYFGPGTRLTVL.